This paragraph covers one TCR beta chain sequence. Its antigen is not known. As the library was built, unique molecular identifiers were attached to individual cDNA molecules. MiXCR, run by TCRdb on the RACE reads, gives a single entry per CDR3 protein. The sample has around 56,000 distinct CDR3 sequences; 8% to 10% are singletons. These data are taken from a study of human T cells and chemical hapten exposure. Specified time point: pre-sensitization, week 0. Treatment meaning: therapeutic diphenylcyclopropenone sensitization with weekly scalp DPC. Study observations and caveats: Patch test score showed a positive correlation with PT1 expanded TCR counts.

Germline V CDR1 and CDR2: SQVTM, ANQGSEA. V dropped 3 bases and J dropped 9 bases, with 14 bases sitting between them. CDR3 length: 12 residues. The starting material was whole blood, obtained in connection with sensitization to the hapten diphenylcyclopropenone (DPC). The clonotype comes from a man aged 35 to 55 with alopecia areata. Some clones in this sample may be carry-over from other donors' samples. The genes are TRBV29-1 and TRBJ2-5, with D possibly being TRBD1 (6 bases). DNA for the CDR3: TGCAGCGTTGAGGGGGCGGCAGGGGCCCAGTACTTC. This translates into CSVEGAAGAQYF.